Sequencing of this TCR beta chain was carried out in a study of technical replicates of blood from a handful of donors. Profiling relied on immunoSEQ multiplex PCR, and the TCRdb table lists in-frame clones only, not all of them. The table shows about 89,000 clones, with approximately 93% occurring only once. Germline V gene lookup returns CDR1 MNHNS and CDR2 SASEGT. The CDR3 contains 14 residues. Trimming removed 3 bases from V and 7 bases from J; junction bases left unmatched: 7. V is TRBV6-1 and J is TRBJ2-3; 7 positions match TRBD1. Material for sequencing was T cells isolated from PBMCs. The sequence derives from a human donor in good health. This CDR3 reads CASSDSDRRYTQYF. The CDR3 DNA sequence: TGTGCCAGCAGTGACTCGGACAGGCGCTATACGCAGTATTTT.